The source of this TCR beta chain is a study of blood T cell repertoires in COVID-19. Overall study: The study drew acute and convalescent COVID-19 samples from the United States, Italy and Spain. PBMCs, B-cell-depleted T cells, or T cells were the source of the cDNA or gDNA that made up the material.

In the study's own analysis: Estimation of nucleated cell counts relied on the amplification of reference gene primers. Measured with immunoSEQ multiplex PCR; TCRdb has only the in-frame clones, and not every one. Clone size and the V and J calls come from that table; the DNA yielded D and trimming. The sample carries fewer than 250,000 clones, around 83% recorded once. The CDR3 has 14 amino acids. The ends lost 1 base at V and 9 bases at J; junction bases unmatched: 3. Per germline, CDR1 SNHLY and CDR2 FYNNEI. This receptor was identified in a man aged 50 to 59 with active or convalescent COVID-19. This rearrangement joins TRBV2 to TRBJ2-1; the match to TRBD2 covers 10 bases. Sequenced: peripheral blood. The CDR3 coding sequence is TGTGCCAGCAGTGAAGGAATAGCGGGAGGTGAGCAGTTCTTC. Translation gives CASSEGIAGGEQFF. The variable domain in full, completed from reference TRBV2 and TRBJ2-1, reads EPEVTQTPSHQVTQMGQEVILRCVPISNHLYFYWYRQILGQKVEFLVSFYNNEISEKSEIFDDQFSVERPDGSNFTLKIRSTKLEDSAMYFCASSEGIAGGEQFFGPGTRLTVL.